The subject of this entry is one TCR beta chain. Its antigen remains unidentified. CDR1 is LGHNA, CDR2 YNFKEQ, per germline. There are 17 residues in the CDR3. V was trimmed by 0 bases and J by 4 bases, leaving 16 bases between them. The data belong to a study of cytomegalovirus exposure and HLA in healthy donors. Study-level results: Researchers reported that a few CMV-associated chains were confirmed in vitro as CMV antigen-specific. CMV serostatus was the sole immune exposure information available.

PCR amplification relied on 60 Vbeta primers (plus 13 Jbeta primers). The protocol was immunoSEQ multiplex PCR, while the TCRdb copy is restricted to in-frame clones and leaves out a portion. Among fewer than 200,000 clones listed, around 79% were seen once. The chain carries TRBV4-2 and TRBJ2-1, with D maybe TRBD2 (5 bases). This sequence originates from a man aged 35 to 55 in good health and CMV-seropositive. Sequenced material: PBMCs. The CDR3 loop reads CASSQEEVREWYNEQFF. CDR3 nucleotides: TGTGCCAGCAGCCAAGAAGAGGTGAGGGAGTGGTACAATGAGCAGTTCTTC.